One T cell receptor (beta chain) is described in this entry. These data come from a study of blood T cells in healthy people across ages. Using a J-beta primer mix together with a sample-barcoded 5' primer, a second PCR was run for roughly 6 to 12 cycles. TCRdb re-derived calls from the 5' RACE reads in MiXCR, one entry per CDR3 protein. The data show roughly 1.9 million distinct CDR3 sequences, about 39% seen once. The CDR3 contains 15 residues. V dropped 5 bases and J dropped 8; count of bases not matched to a gene: 13. Germline CDR1 and CDR2: SGHTA and FQGNSA. This sequence originates from a human donor in good health. V and J are TRBV7-2 and TRBJ1-2; 8 nucleotides line up with TRBD1. Sequenced material: blood. The CDR3 loop is CASSPTPLDRDGYTF. In DNA, the CDR3 is TGTGCCAGCAGCCCTACGCCGTTGGACAGGGACGGCTACACCTTC.